The 5 T cell receptor beta chains given below trace back to one sample, sequenced in a study of CD8 T cells in ankylosing spondylitis. Study results and caveats: Among TCR beta sequences, a motif of eight highly homologous variants appeared characteristic of ankylosing spondylitis blood.

TCRdb fed the 5' RACE reads into MiXCR, producing one record per CDR3 protein. This sample has under 550,000 distinct CDR3 sequences; 25% to 30% occur once, and the top ten carry about 0.92%. Which antigens these TCRs recognize remains unknown. Sample: blood, either unsorted or a sorted T cell fraction (not recorded which). The receptors here all came from a male donor with ankylosing spondylitis.

J is TRBJ2-1 and V is TRBV27; 7 nucleotides align to TRBD1. This CDR3 comprises 16 residues. The V and J ends lost 5 bases and 0 bases, in that order; junction bases with no gene match: 7. CDR1 is MNHEY and CDR2 is SMNVEV in the germline V gene (reference sequence). CDR3: CASSLGQVGSYNEQFF. The CDR3 nucleotides are TGTGCCAGCAGTCTCGGACAGGTGGGCTCCTACAATGAGCAGTTCTTC.

In its sample, this clonotype was seen a few times. The rearrangement links TRBV7-8 to TRBJ2-5, with D possibly being TRBD1 or TRBD2 (5 bases each). This CDR3 is built from 14 residues. The germline CDR1 and CDR2 sequences are SGHVS and FQNEAQ. Trimming took off 5 bases at V and 1 base at J, with 11 bases between the two ends. The CDR3 coding sequence is TGTGCCAGCAGCCAGGGACGGGGCCAAGAGACCCAGTACTTC. The encoded protein is CASSQGRGQETQYF.

There are many counts of this clonotype. This sequence joins TRBV11-2 and TRBJ1-2; D is perhaps TRBD1 (6 bases). This CDR3 has 14 amino acids. Between the trimmed V and J ends, which lost 0 bases and 8 bases, there was a span of 13 bases. Germline V CDR1 and CDR2: SGHAT, FQNNGV. In nucleotides, the CDR3 is TGTGCCAGCAGCTTAGAGGTTTTGGGGGCGGGCTACACCTTC. Its translation is CASSLEVLGAGYTF. Using reference TRBV11-2 and TRBJ1-2 for the parts outside the CDR3, the full variable domain is EAGVAQSPRYKIIEKRQSVAFWCNPISGHATLYWYQQILGQGPKLLIQFQNNGVVDDSQLPKDRFSAERLKGVDSTLKIQPAKLEDSAVYLCASSLEVLGAGYTFGSGTRLTVV.

V gene TRBV5-1 combines with J gene TRBJ2-7; TRBD1 agrees at 7 bases. Per germline, CDR1 SGHRS and CDR2 YFSETQ. The CDR3 loop spans 12 amino acids. The trim removed 4 bases at V and 8 bases at J, leaving 6 bases unmatched. CDR3 coding DNA: TGCGCCAGCAGCACCACAGGGGAGAAGCAGTACTTC. Protein: CASSTTGEKQYF.

Ten or more counts support this clonotype. The rearrangement joins TRBV5-1 to TRBJ1-4; no clear D. Deletions cut 0 bases from V and 7 bases from J, with 4 bases between. The V gene's germline CDR1 is SGHRS and CDR2 YFSETQ. This CDR3 is built from 12 residues. The CDR3 DNA reads TGCGCCAGCAGCTTGGGTGGTGAAAAACTGTTTTTT. It is translated as CASSLGGEKLFF.